Listed here are 20 T cell receptor beta chains from one sample, sequenced in a study of blood T cell repertoires in COVID-19. Profiling relied on immunoSEQ multiplex PCR, and the TCRdb table lists in-frame clones only, not all of them. The profile shows approximately 130,000 clones, 70% to 90% of them singletons. The source material was peripheral blood. These TCRs come from a human donor in a cohort sampled during active COVID-19.

This clone was seen more than once but under ten times. This chain uses TRBV19 with TRBJ1-5, with D maybe TRBD1 (6 bases). Germline assignment: CDR1 LNHDA and CDR2 SQIVND (reference sequence). The CDR3 sequence is 16 residues long. Between the trimmed V and J ends, which lost 5 bases and 3 bases, there was a span of 17 bases. The CDR3 is CASSPTGGLLNQPQHF. For the CDR3, the DNA is TGTGCCAGTAGTCCAACGGGGGGCCTTCTCAATCAGCCCCAGCATTTT.

This sequence joins TRBV3-1 (or the pseudogene TRBV3-2) and TRBJ1-2, with D tentatively TRBD1 (6 bases). The CDR3 length is 16 residues. V lost 1 base, J lost 8 bases, and 20 bases lay in between. Germline V gives CDR1 LGHDT, CDR2 YNNKEL (reference sequence). In DNA, the CDR3 is TGTGCCAGCAGCCAAGGTAGAGGGGGACGTATTGGCGGCTACACCTTC. This translates into CASSQGRGGRIGGYTF.

This chain uses TRBV11-2 with TRBJ2-4, with D possibly matching TRBD2 (6 bases). In germline, CDR1 is SGHAT, CDR2 FQNNGV. The V and J ends lost 5 bases and 1 base respectively, with 15 bases between them. The CDR3 has 16 amino acids. CDR3 residues: CASSHPGGRAKNIQYF. The CDR3 DNA reads as TGTGCCAGCAGCCACCCAGGAGGGCGGGCCAAAAACATTCAGTACTTC.

This clone has a handful of counts. Other DNA sequences within the sample encode an identical CDR3. The chain has TRBV19 and TRBJ2-7, with D maybe TRBD2 (5 bases). The germline CDR1 and CDR2 sequences are LNHDA and SQIVND (reference sequence). This CDR3 spans 12 amino acids. The ends were cut back, 8 bases at V and 1 base at J, with 9 bases in the middle. CDR3 DNA sequence: TGTGCCAGTTCCAGCGGTTCCTACGAGCAGTACTTC. It specifies CASSSGSYEQYF. Complete variable domain (other parts from reference TRBV19 and TRBJ2-7): DGGITQSPKYLFRKEGQNVTLSCEQNLNHDAMYWYRQDPGQGLRLIYYSQIVNDFQKGDIAEGYSVSREKKESFPLTVTSAQKNPTAFYLCASSSGSYEQYFGPGTRLTVT.

This clone was observed once. This chain connects TRBV4-1 to TRBJ1-2; tentatively, D is TRBD1 (5 bases). Trimming left V 0 bases short and J 1 base short, with 15 bases between. CDR3 length equals 17 residues. Germline V CDR1 and CDR2: MGHRA, YSYEKL. The CDR3 bases are TGCGCCAGCAGCCAAGAGGGGCACGGGCAGTTTAACTATGGCTACACCTTC. It specifies CASSQEGHGQFNYGYTF.

On this clone itself: Distinct nucleotide sequences in the sample also encode this CDR3. The gene calls are TRBV6-5 and TRBJ1-5, with 7 bases fitting TRBD1. This CDR3 spans 14 amino acids. Looked up from germline, CDR1 is MNHEY and CDR2 is SVGAGI. The V gene end was trimmed by 6 bases and the J gene end by 5 bases; junction bases not matched to a gene: 7. CDR3 DNA sequence: TGTGCCAGCAGAGATACAGGGGCCGATCAGCCCCAGCATTTT. As protein: CASRDTGADQPQHF.

This chain connects TRBV27 to TRBJ2-5; 9 nucleotides align to TRBD1. V lost 6 bases to trimming and J lost 3 bases; unmatched junction nucleotides: 2. This CDR3 has 13 amino acids. Germline V gene sequence: CDR1 MNHEY, CDR2 SMNVEV (reference sequence). This CDR3 is CASRRQGEETQYF. The CDR3 DNA follows: TGTGCCAGCAGGCGACAGGGGGAAGAGACCCAGTACTTC.

This clone has a single count. The J gene is TRBJ2-2, the V gene TRBV25-1, with D perhaps TRBD1 (5 bases). The CDR3 consists of 14 residues. V gave up 6 bases and J gave up 5 bases, with 13 bases separating them. CDR1 is MGHDK and CDR2 is SYGVNS in the germline V gene. The chain's CDR3 is CASSPARGTGELFF. The CDR3, as DNA: TGTGCCAGCAGCCCTGCTAGGGGTACCGGGGAGCTGTTTTTT.

J is TRBJ2-3 and V is TRBV5-1; maybe TRBD2 (6 bases). This CDR3 is 16 amino acids long. Germline CDR1 is SGHRS and CDR2 is YFSETQ. V dropped 6 bases and J dropped 5 bases, with 22 bases sitting between them. CDR3 coding DNA: TGCGCCAGCACCCCCGGGACTTTCCAATCAGTAGATACGCAGTATTTT. As protein: CASTPGTFQSVDTQYF.

The chain has TRBV5-6 and TRBJ2-7; possible D gene TRBD1, 6 bases. Germline values: CDR1 SGHDT, CDR2 YYEEEE. V dropped 4 bases and J dropped 5 bases, with 25 bases sitting between them. This CDR3 contains 17 residues. The CDR3 nucleotides read TGTGCCAGCAGCCGGACAGCCCTAATATCCCCTCAGGACGAGCAGTACTTC. Protein product: CASSRTALISPQDEQYF.

J is TRBJ2-2 and V is TRBV18; 7 nucleotides line up with TRBD1. CDR1 is KGHSH, CDR2 LQKENI, per germline. The CDR3 sequence is 15 residues long. The V gene end was trimmed by 3 bases and the J gene end by 3 bases; junction bases not matched to a gene: 4. This CDR3 is CASSPGTVYTGELFF. In DNA form, the CDR3 reads TGTGCCAGCTCACCCGGGACAGTTTACACCGGGGAGCTGTTTTTT.

This chain joins TRBV9 and TRBJ1-1, with D perhaps matching TRBD1 (6 bases). The V and J ends lost 3 bases and 3 bases respectively, with 18 bases between them. Germline loops: CDR1 SGDLS, CDR2 YYNGEE. This CDR3 has 16 amino acids. The CDR3, as DNA: TGTGCCAGCAGCGCGGCGGGGGGGGCTGAATACACTGAAGCTTTCTTT. This gives the protein CASSAAGGAEYTEAFF.

The chain carries TRBV7-2 and TRBJ2-7, with TRBD2 identical over 8 bases. The trim removed 4 bases at V and 7 bases at J, leaving 15 bases unmatched. Looked up from germline, CDR1 is SGHTA and CDR2 is FQGNSA. CDR3 length: 16 amino acids. The CDR3 DNA is TGTGCCAGCAGCTACCCCTTCAGCGGGAGTCGTTGGGAGCAGTACTTC. Translated: CASSYPFSGSRWEQYF.

The chain is built from TRBV5-6 and TRBJ2-5, with D tentatively TRBD2 (5 bases). V lost 3 bases to trimming and J lost 2 bases, with 8 bases between them. The germline V gene encodes CDR1 SGHDT and CDR2 YYEEEE. CDR3 length: 13 residues. The CDR3 protein is CASSSRGQETQYF. The CDR3 nucleotides are TGTGCCAGCAGCTCCAGAGGGCAAGAGACCCAGTACTTC.

The chain combines TRBV28 with TRBJ2-7, with TRBD1 matching over 8 bases. The germline V gene encodes CDR1 MDHEN and CDR2 SYDVKM. J lost 0 bases, V lost 2 bases, and 0 bases had no gene match. The CDR3 is 14 amino acids. The CDR3 DNA reads TGTGCCAGCAGTTTAGGGACAGGCTCCTACGAGCAGTACTTC. This sequence encodes CASSLGTGSYEQYF.

This clone came up a few times. V is TRBV29-1 and J is TRBJ2-3; tentative D call: TRBD2 (6 bases). This CDR3 has 15 residues. Germline V gives CDR1 SQVTM, CDR2 ANQGSEA. V gave up 5 bases and J gave up 3 bases, with 18 bases separating them. CDR3 protein: CSVYLSTRETDTQYF. CDR3 nucleotides: TGCAGCGTTTATTTATCTACGCGGGAAACAGATACGCAGTATTTT.

V usage is TRBV2 and J usage is TRBJ2-7; tentative D call: TRBD1 (6 bases). Trimming cost V 5 bases and J 2 bases, with 10 bases left between them. This CDR3 spans 13 amino acids. Looked up from germline, CDR1 is SNHLY and CDR2 is FYNNEI. For the CDR3, the DNA is TGTGCCAGCAGTACAGGGTTGGCCTACGAGCAGTACTTC. Its translation is CASSTGLAYEQYF.

The chain carries TRBV2 and TRBJ2-1; D is ambiguous. This CDR3 has 16 amino acids. CDR1 is SNHLY, CDR2 FYNNEI, per germline. Trimming left V 6 bases short and J 0 bases short, with 15 bases between. The CDR3 loop is CASRRDAPRSYNEQFF. DNA for the CDR3: TGTGCCAGCAGAAGAGATGCGCCCCGCTCCTACAATGAGCAGTTCTTC.

This chain uses TRBV6-4 with TRBJ1-5; weak D call: TRBD1 (6 bases). The CDR3 runs 15 residues. Trimming removed 11 bases from V and 2 bases from J, with 19 bases in between. Germline CDR1 and CDR2: MRHNA and SNTAGT. The CDR3 region is CAQSGGPAGNQPQHF. The CDR3 coding sequence is TGTGCCCAAAGCGGGGGCCCGGCTGGCAATCAGCCCCAGCATTTT.

The chain links TRBV27 to TRBJ1-4; 7 nucleotides align to TRBD1. Trimming removed 3 bases from V and 0 bases from J; junction bases left unmatched: 4. The CDR3 totals 16 residues. Germline V lookup: CDR1 MNHEY, CDR2 SMNVEV (reference sequence). The CDR3 region is CASSFAGTATNEKLFF. The CDR3 DNA reads as TGTGCCAGCAGTTTCGCTGGGACAGCAACTAATGAAAAACTGTTTTTT. Full variable domain (missing parts from reference TRBV27 and TRBJ1-4): EAQVTQNPRYLITVTGKKLTVTCSQNMNHEYMSWYRQDPGLGLRQIYYSMNVEVTDKGDVPEGYKVSRKEKRNFPLILESPSPNQTSLYFCASSFAGTATNEKLFFGSGTQLSVL.